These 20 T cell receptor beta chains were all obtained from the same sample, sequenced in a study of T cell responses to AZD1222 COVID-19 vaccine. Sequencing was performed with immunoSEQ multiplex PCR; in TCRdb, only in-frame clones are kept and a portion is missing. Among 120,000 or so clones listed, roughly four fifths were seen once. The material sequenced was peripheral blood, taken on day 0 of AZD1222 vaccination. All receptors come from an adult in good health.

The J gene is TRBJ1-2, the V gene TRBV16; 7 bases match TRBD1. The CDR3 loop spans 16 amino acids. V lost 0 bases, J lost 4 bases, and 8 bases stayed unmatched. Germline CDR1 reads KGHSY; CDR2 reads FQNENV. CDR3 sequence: CASSQSRQGLSYGYTF. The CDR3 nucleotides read TGTGCCAGCAGCCAATCGCGACAGGGCCTTTCCTATGGCTACACCTTC.

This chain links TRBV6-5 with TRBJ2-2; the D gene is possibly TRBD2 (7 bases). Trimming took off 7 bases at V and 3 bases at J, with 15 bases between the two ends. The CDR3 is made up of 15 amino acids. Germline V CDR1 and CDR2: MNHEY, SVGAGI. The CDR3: CASTHGGADTGELFF. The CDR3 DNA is TGTGCCAGCACCCATGGGGGGGCCGACACCGGGGAGCTGTTTTTT.

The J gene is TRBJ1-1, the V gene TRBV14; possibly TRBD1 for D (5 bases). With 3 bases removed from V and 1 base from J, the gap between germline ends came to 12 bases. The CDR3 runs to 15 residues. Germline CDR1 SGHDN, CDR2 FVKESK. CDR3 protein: CASSQQGRRNTEAFF. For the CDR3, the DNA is TGTGCCAGCAGCCAGCAGGGTAGGCGGAACACTGAAGCTTTCTTT.

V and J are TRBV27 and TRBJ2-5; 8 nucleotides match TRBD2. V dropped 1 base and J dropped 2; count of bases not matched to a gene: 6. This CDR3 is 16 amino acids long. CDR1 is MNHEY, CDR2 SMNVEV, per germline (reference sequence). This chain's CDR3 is CASSLYAGGPQETQYF. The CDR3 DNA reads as TGTGCCAGCAGTTTATATGCGGGGGGCCCACAAGAGACCCAGTACTTC.

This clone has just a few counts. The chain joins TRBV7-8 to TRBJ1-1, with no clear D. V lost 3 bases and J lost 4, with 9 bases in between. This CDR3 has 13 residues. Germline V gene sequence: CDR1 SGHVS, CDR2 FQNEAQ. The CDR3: CASSFRRITEAFF. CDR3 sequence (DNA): TGTGCCAGCAGCTTTAGGAGGATCACTGAAGCTTTCTTT.

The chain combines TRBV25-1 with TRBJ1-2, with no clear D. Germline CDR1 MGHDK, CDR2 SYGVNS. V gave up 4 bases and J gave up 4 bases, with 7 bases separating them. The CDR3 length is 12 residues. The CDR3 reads CASSGNTYGYTF. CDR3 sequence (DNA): TGTGCCAGCAGTGGTAACACCTATGGCTACACCTTC.

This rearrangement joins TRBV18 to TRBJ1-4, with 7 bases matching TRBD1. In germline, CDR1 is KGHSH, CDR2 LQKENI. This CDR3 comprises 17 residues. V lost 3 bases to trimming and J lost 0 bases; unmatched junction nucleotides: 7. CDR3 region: CASSPRTGAATNEKLFF. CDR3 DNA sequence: TGTGCCAGCTCACCGAGGACAGGCGCTGCAACTAATGAAAAACTGTTTTTT.

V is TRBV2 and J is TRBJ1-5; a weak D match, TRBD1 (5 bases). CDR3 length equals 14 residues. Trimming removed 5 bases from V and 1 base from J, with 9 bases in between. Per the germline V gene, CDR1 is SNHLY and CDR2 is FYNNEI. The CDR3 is CASSPGHSNQPQHF. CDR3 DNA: TGTGCCAGCAGTCCAGGGCACAGCAATCAGCCCCAGCATTTT.

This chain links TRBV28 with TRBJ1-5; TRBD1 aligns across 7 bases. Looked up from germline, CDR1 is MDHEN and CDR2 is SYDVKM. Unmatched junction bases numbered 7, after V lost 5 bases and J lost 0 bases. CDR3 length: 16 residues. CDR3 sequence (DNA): TGTGCCAGCAGTCCTCGGGCAGGGGGTAGCAATCAGCCCCAGCATTTT. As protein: CASSPRAGGSNQPQHF.

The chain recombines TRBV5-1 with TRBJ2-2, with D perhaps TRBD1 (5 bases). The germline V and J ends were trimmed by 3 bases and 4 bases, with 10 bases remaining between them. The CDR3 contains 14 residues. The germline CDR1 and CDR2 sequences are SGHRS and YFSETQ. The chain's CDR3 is CASSYDSLTGELFF. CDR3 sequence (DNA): TGCGCCAGCAGCTACGACAGCCTCACCGGGGAGCTGTTTTTT. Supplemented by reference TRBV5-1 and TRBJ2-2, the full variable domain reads KAGVTQTPRYLIKTRGQQVTLSCSPISGHRSVSWYQQTPGQGLQFLFEYFSETQRNKGNFPGRFSGRQFSNSRSEMNVSTLELGDSALYLCASSYDSLTGELFFGEGSRLTVL.

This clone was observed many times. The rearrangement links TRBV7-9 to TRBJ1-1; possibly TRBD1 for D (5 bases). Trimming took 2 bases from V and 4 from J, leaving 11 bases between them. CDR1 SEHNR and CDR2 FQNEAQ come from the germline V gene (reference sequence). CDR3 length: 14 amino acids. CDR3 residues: CASSLPGGATEAFF. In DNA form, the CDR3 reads TGTGCCAGCAGCTTACCGGGGGGAGCCACTGAAGCTTTCTTT.

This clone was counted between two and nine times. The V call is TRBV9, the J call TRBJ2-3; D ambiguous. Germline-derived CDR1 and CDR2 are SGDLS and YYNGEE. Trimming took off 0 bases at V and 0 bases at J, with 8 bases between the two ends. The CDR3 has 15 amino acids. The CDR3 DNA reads TGTGCCAGCAGCGTAGTTCCGTTTAGCACAGATACGCAGTATTTT. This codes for CASSVVPFSTDTQYF. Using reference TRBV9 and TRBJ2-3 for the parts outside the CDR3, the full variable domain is DSGVTQTPKHLITATGQRVTLRCSPRSGDLSVYWYQQSLDQGLQFLIQYYNGEERAKGNILERFSAQQFPDLHSELNLSSLELGDSALYFCASSVVPFSTDTQYFGPGTRLTVL.

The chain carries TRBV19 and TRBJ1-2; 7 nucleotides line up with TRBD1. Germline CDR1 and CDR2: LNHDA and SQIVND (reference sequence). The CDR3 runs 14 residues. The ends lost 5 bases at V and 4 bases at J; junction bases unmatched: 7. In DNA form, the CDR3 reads TGTGCCAGTAGTCCTGACAGGGCCGTCTATGGCTACACCTTC. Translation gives CASSPDRAVYGYTF.

This CDR3 reads CASSTGRGEKLFF. The CDR3 DNA follows: TGTGCCAGCTCCACCGGGAGAGGGGAAAAACTGTTTTTT. This chain connects TRBV9 to TRBJ1-4; D ambiguous. Trimming removed 7 bases at V and 8 bases at J, with 15 bases between. The CDR3 is 13 residues long. CDR1 is SGDLS and CDR2 is YYNGEE in the germline V gene.

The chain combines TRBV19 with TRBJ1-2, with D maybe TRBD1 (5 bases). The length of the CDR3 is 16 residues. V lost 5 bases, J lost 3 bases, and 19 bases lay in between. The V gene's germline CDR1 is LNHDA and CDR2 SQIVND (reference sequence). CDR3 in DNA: TGTGCCAGTAGTTCGGGCCCCGGGACGTCTTACTATGGCTACACCTTC. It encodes CASSSGPGTSYYGYTF. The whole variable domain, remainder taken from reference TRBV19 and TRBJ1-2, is DGGITQSPKYLFRKEGQNVTLSCEQNLNHDAMYWYRQDPGQGLRLIYYSQIVNDFQKGDIAEGYSVSREKKESFPLTVTSAQKNPTAFYLCASSSGPGTSYYGYTFGSGTRLTVV.

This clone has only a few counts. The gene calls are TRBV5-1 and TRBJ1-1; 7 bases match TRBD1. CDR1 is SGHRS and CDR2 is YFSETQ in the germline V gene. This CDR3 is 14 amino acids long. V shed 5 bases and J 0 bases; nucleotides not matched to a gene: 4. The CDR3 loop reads CASRQQGLNTEAFF. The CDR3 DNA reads TGCGCCAGCAGACAACAGGGGCTGAACACTGAAGCTTTCTTT.

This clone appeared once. As DNA, the CDR3 is TGTGCCAGCAGCTTCGTGACAACTAATGAAAAACTGTTTTTT. This encodes CASSFVTTNEKLFF. The rearrangement joins TRBV5-5 to TRBJ1-4; no clear D gene. Trimming pared 2 bases from V and 0 bases from J, leaving 5 bases between. The CDR3 is 14 residues long. CDR1 SGHKS and CDR2 YYEKEE come from the germline V gene (reference sequence).

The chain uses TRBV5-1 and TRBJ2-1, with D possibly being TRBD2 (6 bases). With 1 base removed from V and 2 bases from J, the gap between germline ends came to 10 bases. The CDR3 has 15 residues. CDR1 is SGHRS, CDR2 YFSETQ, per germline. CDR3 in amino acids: CASSLTGGTYNEQFF. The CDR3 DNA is TGCGCCAGCAGCTTGACGGGCGGGACCTACAATGAGCAGTTCTTC.

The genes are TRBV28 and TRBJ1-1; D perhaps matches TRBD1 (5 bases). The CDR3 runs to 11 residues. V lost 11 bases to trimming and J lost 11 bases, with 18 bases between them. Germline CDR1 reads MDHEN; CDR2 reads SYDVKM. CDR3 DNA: TGTGCCCGCGGACGGGACGGGGGGGCTTTCTTT. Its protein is CARGRDGGAFF. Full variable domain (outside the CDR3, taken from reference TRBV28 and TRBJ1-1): DVKVTQSSRYLVKRTGEKVFLECVQDMDHENMFWYRQDPGLGLRLIYFSYDVKMKEKGDIPEGYSVSREKKERFSLILESASTNQTSMYLCARGRDGGAFFGQGTRLTVV.

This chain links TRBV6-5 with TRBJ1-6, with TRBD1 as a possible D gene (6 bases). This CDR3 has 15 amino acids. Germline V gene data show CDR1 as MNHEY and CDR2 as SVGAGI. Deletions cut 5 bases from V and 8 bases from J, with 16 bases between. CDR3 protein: CASSPDSRGDSPLHF. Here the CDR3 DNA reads TGTGCCAGCAGTCCGGACAGTCGGGGGGATTCACCCCTCCACTTT.